The rows below give T cell receptor beta chains drawn from one sample of a study of vaccination and CD4 T cells after COVID-19. Their antigens are not known. A single record per CDR3 protein comes from TCRdb applying MiXCR to the PCR reads. The sample yields about 14,000 distinct CDR3 sequences, just under 35% seen once. The sequenced material came from cultured CD4+ T cells from blood. The receptors were gathered from a human donor with COVID-19. The CDR3 runs from the conserved cysteine through the conserved F or W. Fields, in order: D gene, clone size, V gene, J gene, CDR3 DNA, CDR3 protein. A D gene is named only where the DNA matches it firmly. The size of a clone is reported for some rows only, either as once, few or many, or as a class for expanded clones.

>TRBD2|.|TRBV10-3|TRBJ2-2
TGTGCCATCAGTGACAAGAGACTAGCGGACACCGGGGAGCTGTTTTTT
CAISDKRLADTGELFF
>.|.|TRBV10-1|TRBJ2-7
TGCGCCAGCAGTGAGAGCCGACATTACGAGCAGTACTTC
CASSESRHYEQYF
>.|.|TRBV21-1|TRBJ2-2
TGTGCCAGCAGCACCACCCCCCCCGGGACAGTGAACACCGGGGAGCTGTTTTTT
CASSTTPPGTVNTGELFF
>.|.|TRBV5-7|TRBJ1-5
TGTGCCAGCAGCTTGGGGGGCTGGATTCAGCCCCAGCATTTT
CASSLGGWIQPQHF
>TRBD1|medium-sized|TRBV2|TRBJ1-2
TGTGCCAGCCTCGTACCCGGGACAGTAACTAGTGGCTACACCTTC
CASLVPGTVTSGYTF
>TRBD2|.|TRBV7-2|TRBJ2-1
TGTGCCAGCAGCTTAGAAGGAGGGACTAGTAGGGGTGAGCAGTTCTTC
CASSLEGGTSRGEQFF
>TRBD1|.|TRBV19|TRBJ1-2
TGTGCCAGTTGTCAGGGGGCTTTATTCTATGGCTACACCTTC
CASCQGALFYGYTF
>TRBD2|.|TRBV27|TRBJ2-3
TGTGCCAGCAGTAGGGGAGGGGGCACAGATACGCAGTATTTT
CASSRGGGTDTQYF
>.|.|TRBV5-8|TRBJ1-2
TGTGCCAGCAGCTCGCTCGCCTATGGCTACACCTTC
CASSSLAYGYTF
>.|.|TRBV6-1|TRBJ1-2
TGTGCCAGCAAAATGGGGGGACCGTATGGCTACACCTTC
CASKMGGPYGYTF
>.|.|TRBV19|TRBJ1-2
TGTGCCAGTAGTGACAGGTTAGCTAACTATGGCTACACCTTC
CASSDRLANYGYTF
>.|few|TRBV11-2|TRBJ2-7
TGTGCCAGCAGCGGCGGCGCGGGGGCGACCTACGAGCAGTACTTC
CASSGGAGATYEQYF
>.|.|TRBV10-2|TRBJ1-6
TGCGCCAGCAGTGAATCGGGATATTCACCCCTCCACTTT
CASSESGYSPLHF
>TRBD1|.|TRBV20-1|TRBJ1-2
TGCAGTGCTAGCAAAGGACAGGTGATCGATGGCTACACCTTC
CSASKGQVIDGYTF
>.|.|TRBV28|TRBJ1-3
TGTGCCAGCAGTGGAACTCGACAGGCCCTCTCTGGAAACACCATATATTTT
CASSGTRQALSGNTIYF
>.|.|TRBV6-1|TRBJ2-7
TGTGCCAGCGGGTGGGGTTCCGAGCAGTACTTC
CASGWGSEQYF
>.|few|TRBV20-1|TRBJ1-5
TGCAGTGCTAGAGTTCCGTCATCTGATCAGCCCCAGCATTTT
CSARVPSSDQPQHF
>.|few|TRBV20-1|TRBJ1-2
TGCAGTGCTCTACCGGGGAACGGTTGGGGCTACACCTTC
CSALPGNGWGYTF
>.|.|TRBV19|TRBJ1-5
TGTGCCAGTAGTAGCCTTGGGGGGCCTAGCAATCAGCCCCAGCATTTT
CASSSLGGPSNQPQHF
>.|few|TRBV2|TRBJ2-1
TGTGCCAGCAGTGGGAGGTCTGAGCAGTTCTTC
CASSGRSEQFF
>.|few|TRBV29-1|TRBJ1-6
TGCAGCGTTCAAACTCCGGGGGCTAATTCACCCCTCCACTTT
CSVQTPGANSPLHF
>.|once|TRBV29-1|TRBJ2-3
TGCAGCGTTGTGGTCGGGGCTAGCACAGATACGCAGTATTTT
CSVVVGASTDTQYF
>.|.|TRBV5-1|TRBJ2-5
TGCGCCAGCAGCTTGGCCGATAGGCTACAAGAGACCCAGTACTTC
CASSLADRLQETQYF
>.|few|TRBV15|TRBJ2-3
TGTGCCACCAGCAGAGATACAGGGTCGGTAGATACGCAGTATTTT
CATSRDTGSVDTQYF
>.|few|TRBV15|TRBJ2-3
TGTGCCACCAGCAGAGATAGGGCCGAAGATACGCAGTATTTT
CATSRDRAEDTQYF
>.|.|TRBV5-4|TRBJ2-1
TGTGCCAGCAGCCCCGCCCCGGGGAATGAGCAGTTCTTC
CASSPAPGNEQFF
>TRBD1|few|TRBV19|TRBJ1-2
TGTGCCAGTAGTATCCCGGGACAGGGGGTCTATGGCTACACCTTC
CASSIPGQGVYGYTF
>TRBD2|.|TRBV5-4|TRBJ2-7
TGTGCCAGCAGCTTGGGACTAGCCCTCGAGCAGTACTTC
CASSLGLALEQYF
>.|.|TRBV6-5|TRBJ1-2
TGTGCCAGCAGTTTTTCAGGGAGCTATGGCTACACCTTC
CASSFSGSYGYTF
>.|few|TRBV6-8|TRBJ2-5
TGTGCCAGCAGCCGAGACAGGGAGGGACAAGAGACCCAGTACTTC
CASSRDREGQETQYF
>.|.|TRBV30|TRBJ1-4
TGTGCCTGGAGTGAGGGGCTGGCTAATGAAAAACTGTTTTTT
CAWSEGLANEKLFF
>.|.|TRBV28|TRBJ1-4
TGTGCCAGCAGTTTTCGTCAGAATAATGAAAAACTGTTTTTT
CASSFRQNNEKLFF
>.|.|TRBV7-2|TRBJ2-5
TGTGCCAGCAGCCAGATGGGGGGCAGGTGGACAGAGACCCAGTACTTC
CASSQMGGRWTETQYF
>.|.|TRBV28|TRBJ1-6
TGTGCCAGCGGGGTTTCCTATAATTCACCCCTCCACTTT
CASGVSYNSPLHF
>.|few|TRBV11-2|TRBJ1-6
TGTGCCAGCAGCTTAATCCCAGGTCCTTCTACACCCCTCCACTTT
CASSLIPGPSTPLHF
>.|.|TRBV20-1|TRBJ2-5
TGCAGTGCTAGAGATATGCTCCGGGGAACTCAAGAGACCCAGTACTTC
CSARDMLRGTQETQYF
>.|.|TRBV11-2|TRBJ1-1
TGTGCCAGCAGCCAGAACAGGGATAGGGCTTTCTTT
CASSQNRDRAFF
>.|.|TRBV11-3|TRBJ2-2
TGTGCCAGCAGCTCATCCTCCGGGGAGCTGTTTTTT
CASSSSSGELFF
>.|.|TRBV11-1|TRBJ2-5
TGTGCCAGCAGCTACCGACGGAGTAGGGAGACCCAGTACTTC
CASSYRRSRETQYF
>TRBD1|.|TRBV27|TRBJ1-2
TGTGCCAGCAGGAATGCGGACAGGGGGCCCCCTCTCTATGGCTACACCTTC
CASRNADRGPPLYGYTF
>TRBD1|.|TRBV5-1|TRBJ2-5
TGCGCCAGCAGCCCGTGGAAAGGGACAGACCAAGAGAATACCCAGTACTTC
CASSPWKGTDQENTQYF
>TRBD2|.|TRBV7-9|TRBJ2-3
TGTGCCAGCACCCTTAGCGGGGGGGCCCTAGATACGCAGTATTTT
CASTLSGGALDTQYF
>TRBD1|.|TRBV12-3/TRBV12-4|TRBJ2-7
TGTGCCAGCAGTTTGGAGGACAGGGGATATGCCGAGCAGTACTTC
CASSLEDRGYAEQYF
>.|few|TRBV6-5|TRBJ1-2
TGTGCCAGCAGTTACACGCAAGGAACCTATGGCTACACCTTC
CASSYTQGTYGYTF
>TRBD2|.|TRBV12-3/TRBV12-4|TRBJ2-2
TGTGCCAGCAGTCTCGGACTAGCGGGGAGAACCGGGGAGCTGTTTTTT
CASSLGLAGRTGELFF
>TRBD2|.|TRBV7-2|TRBJ2-7
TGTGCCAGCAGCGCTGGGACTAGTTTCGTGCAGTACTTC
CASSAGTSFVQYF
>.|.|TRBV20-1|TRBJ2-5
TGCAGTGCTAGAGATGCACAGCGGTCAGAGACCCAGTACTTC
CSARDAQRSETQYF
>.|few|TRBV20-1|TRBJ2-1
TGCAGTGCTAGTTGGGCGGGGGCATACAATGAGCAGTTCTTC
CSASWAGAYNEQFF
>.|.|TRBV7-2|TRBJ1-5
TGTGCCAGCAGCTTAGGGCAGAGTAAGGGTCCCCAGCATTTT
CASSLGQSKGPQHF
>TRBD2|.|TRBV7-2|TRBJ2-1
TGTGCCAGCAGCTTATCTCGGGGGGGGGAGCAGTTCTTC
CASSLSRGGEQFF
>.|few|TRBV6-1|TRBJ1-2
TGTGCCAGCAGGTTACACAGGGAGGTCAACTATGGCTACACCTTC
CASRLHREVNYGYTF
>.|few|TRBV11-1|TRBJ1-2
TGTGCCAGCAGCTTAGACCGGAGGGGCTACACCTTC
CASSLDRRGYTF
>TRBD2|.|TRBV4-2|TRBJ2-2
TGTGCCAGCAGCCAGCGACTAGCAACCTTCACCGGGGAGCTGTTTTTT
CASSQRLATFTGELFF